This T cell receptor (beta chain) was profiled in a study of T cell changes during pregnancy in multiple sclerosis. The V gene end was trimmed by 2 bases and the J gene end by 3 bases; junction bases not matched to a gene: 4. The germline gives CDR1 LGHNA, CDR2 YSLEER. The CDR3 covers 16 residues. Clones were sequenced by immunoSEQ multiplex PCR, and TCRdb holds only the in-frame ones, with some missing. The sample lists over 55,000 clones; approximately 90% were seen once. The clonotype comes from a female donor with multiple sclerosis, enrolled in a pregnancy study. V usage is TRBV4-3 and J usage is TRBJ2-5; 12 bases are shared with TRBD2. The sequencing used peripheral blood, collected in the first trimester of pregnancy. CDR3 DNA: TGCGCCAGCAGCCAATGGCCTAGCGGGGGGGAAGAGACCCAGTACTTC. This gives the protein CASSQWPSGGEETQYF.